What follows is one TCR beta chain and its context. What it recognizes is unknown. The CDR3 totals 13 residues. V lost 3 bases and J lost 8; bases outside the gene matches: 5. Germline CDR1 and CDR2: SGHRS and YFSETQ. Vbeta (60) and Jbeta (13) primers were used in the PCR. Some clones are missing from TCRdb's copy, which holds only in-frame ones; the method was immunoSEQ multiplex PCR. The sample includes about 240,000 clones, approximately 81% seen only once; the top ten take roughly 0.24%. The data are from a study of cytomegalovirus exposure and HLA in healthy donors. General study results and limits: A later analysis showed TCR association rates differing by HLA locus, peaking at DRB1 and lowest at HLA-C.

This TCR came from a girl aged 2 to 10 in good health and CMV-seronegative. The J gene is TRBJ2-1, the V gene TRBV5-1; TRBD2 aligns across 7 bases. The sequencing input was PBMCs. CDR3 nucleotide sequence: TGCGCCAGCAGCTGGACTAGTTCGGATGAGCAGTTCTTC. This codes for CASSWTSSDEQFF.